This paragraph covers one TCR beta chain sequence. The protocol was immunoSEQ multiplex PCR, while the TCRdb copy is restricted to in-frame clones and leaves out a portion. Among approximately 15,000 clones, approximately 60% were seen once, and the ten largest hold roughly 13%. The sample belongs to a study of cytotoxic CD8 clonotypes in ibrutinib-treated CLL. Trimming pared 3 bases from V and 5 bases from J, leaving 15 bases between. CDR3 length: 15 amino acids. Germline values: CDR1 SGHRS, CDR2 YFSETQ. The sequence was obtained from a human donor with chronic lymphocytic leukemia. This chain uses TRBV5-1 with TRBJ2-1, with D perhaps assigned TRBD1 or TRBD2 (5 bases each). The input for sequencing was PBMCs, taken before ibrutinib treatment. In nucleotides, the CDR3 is TGCGCCAGCAGCTGGGGGTCATACACCAACAATGAGCAGTTCTTC. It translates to CASSWGSYTNNEQFF.